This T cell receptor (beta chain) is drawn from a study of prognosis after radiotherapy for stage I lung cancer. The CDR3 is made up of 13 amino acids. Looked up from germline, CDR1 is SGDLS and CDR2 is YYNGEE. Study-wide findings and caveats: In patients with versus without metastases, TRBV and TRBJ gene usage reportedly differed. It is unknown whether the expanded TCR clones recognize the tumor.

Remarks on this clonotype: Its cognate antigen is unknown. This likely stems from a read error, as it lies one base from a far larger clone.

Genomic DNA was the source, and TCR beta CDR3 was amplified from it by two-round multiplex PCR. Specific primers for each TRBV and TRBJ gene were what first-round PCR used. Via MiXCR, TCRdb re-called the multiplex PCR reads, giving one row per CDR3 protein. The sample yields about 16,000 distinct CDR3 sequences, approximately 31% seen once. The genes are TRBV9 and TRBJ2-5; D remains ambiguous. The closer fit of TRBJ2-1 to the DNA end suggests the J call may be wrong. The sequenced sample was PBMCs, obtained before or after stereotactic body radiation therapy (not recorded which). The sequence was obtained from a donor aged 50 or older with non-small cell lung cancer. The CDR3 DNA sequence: TGTGCCAGCAGCGTAGGCCTAACTGGGGAGCAGTTCTTC. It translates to CASSVGLTGEQFF.